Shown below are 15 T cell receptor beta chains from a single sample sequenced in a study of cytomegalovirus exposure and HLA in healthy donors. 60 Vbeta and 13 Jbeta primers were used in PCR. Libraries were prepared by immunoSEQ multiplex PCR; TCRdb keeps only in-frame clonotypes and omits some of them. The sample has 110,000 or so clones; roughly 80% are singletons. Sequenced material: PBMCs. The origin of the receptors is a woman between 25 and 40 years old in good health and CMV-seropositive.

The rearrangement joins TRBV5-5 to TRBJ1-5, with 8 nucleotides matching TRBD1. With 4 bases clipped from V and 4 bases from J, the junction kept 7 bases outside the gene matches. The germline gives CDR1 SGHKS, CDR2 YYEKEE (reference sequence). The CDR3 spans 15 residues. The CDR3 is CASSGTGEINQPQHF. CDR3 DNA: TGTGCCAGCAGCGGGACAGGAGAGATTAATCAGCCCCAGCATTTT.

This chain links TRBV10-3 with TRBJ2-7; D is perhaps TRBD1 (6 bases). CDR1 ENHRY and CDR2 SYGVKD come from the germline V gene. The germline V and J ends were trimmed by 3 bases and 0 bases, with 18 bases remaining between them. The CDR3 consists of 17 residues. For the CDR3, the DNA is TGTGCCATCAGTGAATCTCGGGAACAGGGCAGCTCCTACGAGCAGTACTTC. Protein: CAISESREQGSSYEQYF.

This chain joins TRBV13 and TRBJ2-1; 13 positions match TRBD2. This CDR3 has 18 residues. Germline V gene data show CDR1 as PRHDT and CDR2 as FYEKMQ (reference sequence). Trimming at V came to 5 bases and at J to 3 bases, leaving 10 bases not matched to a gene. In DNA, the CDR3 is TGTGCCAGCAGCCCCGCCGGACTAGCGGGAGAACACTACAATGAGCAGTTCTTC. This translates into CASSPAGLAGEHYNEQFF.

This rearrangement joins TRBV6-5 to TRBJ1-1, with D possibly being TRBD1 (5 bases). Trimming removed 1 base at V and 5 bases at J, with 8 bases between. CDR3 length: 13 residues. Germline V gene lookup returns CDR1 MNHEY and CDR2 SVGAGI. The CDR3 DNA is TGTGCCAGCAGTTACTTAGGGGAAACTGAAGCTTTCTTT. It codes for CASSYLGETEAFF.

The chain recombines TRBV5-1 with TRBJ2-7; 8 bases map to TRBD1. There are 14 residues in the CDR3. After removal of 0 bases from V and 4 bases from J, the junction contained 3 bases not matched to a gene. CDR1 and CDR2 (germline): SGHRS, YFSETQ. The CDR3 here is CASSLVGQEYEQYF. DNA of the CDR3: TGCGCCAGCAGCTTGGTGGGACAGGAGTACGAGCAGTACTTC.

CDR3 sequence: CSVPLNRGDEQFF. In nucleotides, the CDR3 is TGCAGCGTCCCATTGAACAGGGGCGATGAGCAGTTCTTC. V and J are TRBV29-1 and TRBJ2-1; 7 bases align to TRBD1. The CDR3 extends over 13 amino acids. Per germline, CDR1 SQVTM and CDR2 ANQGSEA. Germline trimming cut 6 bases from V and 8 bases from J; bases unmatched to any gene: 10.

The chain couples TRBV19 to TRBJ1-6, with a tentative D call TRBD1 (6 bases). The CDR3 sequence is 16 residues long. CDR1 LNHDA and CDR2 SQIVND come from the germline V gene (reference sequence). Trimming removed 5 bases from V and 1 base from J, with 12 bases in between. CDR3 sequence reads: CASSVKTGSYNSPLHF. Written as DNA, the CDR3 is TGTGCCAGTAGTGTCAAAACAGGGTCCTATAATTCACCCCTCCACTTT.

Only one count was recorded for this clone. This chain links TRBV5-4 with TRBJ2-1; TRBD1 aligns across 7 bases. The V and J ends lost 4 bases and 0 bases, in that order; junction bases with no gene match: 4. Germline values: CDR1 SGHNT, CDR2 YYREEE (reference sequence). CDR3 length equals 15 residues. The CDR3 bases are TGTGCCAGCAGCCTAGGACAGGCCTCCTACAATGAGCAGTTCTTC. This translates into CASSLGQASYNEQFF.

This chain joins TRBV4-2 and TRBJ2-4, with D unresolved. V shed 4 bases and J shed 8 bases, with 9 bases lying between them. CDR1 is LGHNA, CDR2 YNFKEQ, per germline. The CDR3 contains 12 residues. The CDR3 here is CASSRPADIQYF. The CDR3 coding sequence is TGTGCCAGCAGCCGCCCCGCGGACATTCAGTACTTC.

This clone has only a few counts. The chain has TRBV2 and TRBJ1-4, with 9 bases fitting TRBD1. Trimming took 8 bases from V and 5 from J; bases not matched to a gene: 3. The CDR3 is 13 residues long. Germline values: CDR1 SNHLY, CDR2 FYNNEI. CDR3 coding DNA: TGTGCCAGCTACAGGGGGCGAAATGAAAAACTGTTTTTT. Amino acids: CASYRGRNEKLFF.

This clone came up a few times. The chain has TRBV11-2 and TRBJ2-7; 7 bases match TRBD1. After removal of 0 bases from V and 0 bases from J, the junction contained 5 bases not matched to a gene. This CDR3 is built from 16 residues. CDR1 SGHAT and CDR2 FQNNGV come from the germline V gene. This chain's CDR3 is CASSLDLDRSSYEQYF. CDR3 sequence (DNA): TGTGCCAGCAGCTTAGATTTGGACAGGTCCTCCTACGAGCAGTACTTC.

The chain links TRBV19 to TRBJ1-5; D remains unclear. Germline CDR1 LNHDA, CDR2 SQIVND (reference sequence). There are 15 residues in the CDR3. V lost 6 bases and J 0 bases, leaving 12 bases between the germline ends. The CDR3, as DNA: TGTGCCAGTAGATTGACAAGATATAGCAATCAGCCCCAGCATTTT. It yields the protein CASRLTRYSNQPQHF. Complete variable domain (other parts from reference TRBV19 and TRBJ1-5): DGGITQSPKYLFRKEGQNVTLSCEQNLNHDAMYWYRQDPGQGLRLIYYSQIVNDFQKGDIAEGYSVSREKKESFPLTVTSAQKNPTAFYLCASRLTRYSNQPQHFGDGTRLSIL.

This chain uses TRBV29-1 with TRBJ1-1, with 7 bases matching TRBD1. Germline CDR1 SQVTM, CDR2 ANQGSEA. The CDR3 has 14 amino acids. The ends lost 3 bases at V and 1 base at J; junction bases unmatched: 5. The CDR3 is CSVEVQGKNTEAFF. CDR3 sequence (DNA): TGCAGCGTTGAGGTACAGGGGAAGAACACTGAAGCTTTCTTT.

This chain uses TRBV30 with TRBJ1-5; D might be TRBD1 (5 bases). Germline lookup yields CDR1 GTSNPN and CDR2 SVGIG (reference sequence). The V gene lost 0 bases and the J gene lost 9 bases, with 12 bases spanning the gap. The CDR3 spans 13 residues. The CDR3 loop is CAWSVIGGVPQHF. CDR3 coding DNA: TGTGCCTGGAGTGTAATTGGAGGGGTGCCCCAGCATTTT.

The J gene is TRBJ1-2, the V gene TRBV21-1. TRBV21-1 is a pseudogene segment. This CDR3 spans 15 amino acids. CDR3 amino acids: CASSGGRRGNYGYTF. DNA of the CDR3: TGTGCCAGCAGCGGGGGGAGGCGCGGTAACTATGGCTACACCTTC.